These T cell receptor beta chains were read from a single sample in a study of CD8+CD57+ T cells in acquired aplastic anemia. TCRdb re-called the reads through MiXCR, storing one row per CDR3 protein. Here the sample spans 450,000 to 550,000 distinct CDR3 sequences, roughly 34% being singletons. Material for sequencing was sorted CD4+, CD8+, or CD8+CD57+ T cells (not recorded which) from PBMCs. The receptors derive from a human donor with aplastic anemia. Both conserved end residues are part of each CDR3. The D gene is left open where the match is weak. Clone size appears in some rows only: once, few, many, or a class for an expanded clone.

d_gene	v_gene	j_gene	abundance	CDR3aa	CDR3nt
NA	TRBV20-1	TRBJ2-7	NA	CSALGDPYEQYF	TGCAGTGCACTCGGCGACCCCTACGAGCAGTACTTC
NA	TRBV9	TRBJ1-6	NA	CASSGGTHNSPLHF	TGTGCCAGCAGCGGAGGGACTCATAATTCACCCCTCCACTTT
TRBD1	TRBV9	TRBJ1-2	NA	CASSSAGTVYGYTF	TGTGCCAGCAGCTCTGCCGGGACAGTCTATGGCTACACCTTC
NA	TRBV2	TRBJ2-7	few	CASNRGSSYEQYF	TGTGCCAGCAATCGGGGGAGCTCCTACGAGCAGTACTTC
NA	TRBV10-3	TRBJ1-1	many	CAISENRDLVTEAFF	TGTGCCATCAGTGAGAACCGGGACCTCGTGACTGAAGCTTTCTTT
NA	TRBV7-2	TRBJ2-7	many	CASSLGVGGPQAYEQYF	TGTGCCAGCAGCTTAGGAGTCGGGGGGCCCCAAGCCTACGAGCAGTACTTC
TRBD2	TRBV5-1	TRBJ2-7	NA	CASGMAAGLNEQCF	TGCGCCAGCGGAATGGCAGCGGGACTTAACGAGCAGTGCTTC
NA	TRBV6-1	TRBJ2-3	few	CASGAMGSTDTQYF	TGTGCCAGCGGAGCCATGGGCAGCACAGATACGCAGTATTTT
NA	TRBV4-3	TRBJ2-7	many	CASSQGPTIDYEQYF	TGCGCCAGCAGCCAAGGCCCGACGATCGACTACGAGCAGTACTTC
NA	TRBV12-3/TRBV12-4	TRBJ1-2	many	CASSLASGNYGYTF	TGTGCCAGCAGTTTAGCATCAGGGAACTATGGCTACACCTTC
NA	TRBV19	TRBJ2-3	NA	CASSTGTEETTDTQYF	TGTGCCAGCAGCACGGGGACGGAAGAAACCACAGATACGCAGTATTTT
TRBD2	TRBV20-1	TRBJ2-1	few	CSASPRSGRASVEQFF	TGCAGTGCTAGTCCTCGTAGCGGGAGGGCCTCGGTTGAGCAGTTCTTC
NA	TRBV14	TRBJ1-2	NA	CASSQDWSSNYTF	TGTGCCAGCAGCCAAGATTGGTCCTCTAATTACACCTTC
TRBD1	TRBV11-3	TRBJ2-7	NA	CASSLSRTGGEQYF	TGTGCCAGCAGCTTATCCCGGACAGGGGGCGAGCAGTACTTC
TRBD2	TRBV2	TRBJ2-1	few	CASSEGLANEQFF	TGTGCCAGCAGTGAAGGACTAGCTAATGAGCAGTTCTTC
NA	TRBV10-2	TRBJ2-7	many	CASSQRAGNSYEQYF	TGCGCCAGCAGTCAAAGGGCGGGGAACTCCTACGAGCAGTACTTC
TRBD1	TRBV10-1	TRBJ1-2	many	CASIPPRGQNYGYTF	TGCGCCAGCATCCCCCCCAGGGGGCAAAACTATGGCTACACCTTC
NA	TRBV10-3	TRBJ2-7	NA	CAISEREGGGEQYF	TGTGCCATCAGTGAACGGGAAGGAGGGGGCGAGCAGTACTTC
TRBD1	TRBV20-1	TRBJ2-7	NA	CSARSPDRGAYEQYF	TGCAGTGCTAGATCCCCAGACAGGGGGGCCTACGAGCAGTACTTC
NA	TRBV10-1	TRBJ1-1	few	CASSVEPGNTEAFF	TGCGCCAGCAGTGTCGAACCAGGGAACACTGAAGCTTTCTTT
TRBD2	TRBV7-8	TRBJ2-1	NA	CASSRSRTSFLEQFF	TGTGCCAGCAGCCGCTCCCGGACTAGCTTCCTTGAGCAGTTCTTC
NA	TRBV19	TRBJ2-1	NA	CASSIVIKRNNNEQFF	TGTGCCAGTAGTATAGTCATCAAGCGAAACAACAATGAGCAGTTCTTC
NA	TRBV11-2	TRBJ2-7	NA	CASSSVPQGSYEQYF	TGTGCCAGCAGTAGTGTCCCCCAGGGCTCCTACGAGCAGTACTTC
NA	TRBV15	TRBJ1-5	many	CATSRDGQSNQPQHF	TGTGCCACCAGCAGAGACGGACAAAGCAATCAGCCCCAGCATTTT
NA	TRBV7-9	TRBJ2-7	NA	CASSEPTNSYEQYF	TGTGCCAGCAGCGAGCCCACGAACTCCTACGAGCAGTACTTC
TRBD2	TRBV5-1	TRBJ2-7	many	CASRTREDSYEQYF	TGCGCCAGCAGGACGCGGGAGGACTCCTACGAGCAGTACTTC
NA	TRBV5-6	TRBJ1-5	many	CASSLTTVHGQPQHF	TGTGCCAGCAGCTTGACGACAGTGCACGGTCAGCCCCAGCATTTT
TRBD1	TRBV2	TRBJ1-6	once	CASPGTGNSPLHF	TGTGCCAGTCCCGGGACAGGCAATTCACCCCTCCACTTT
NA	TRBV4-2	TRBJ1-3	NA	CASRPEPQGSGNTIYF	TGTGCCAGCAGACCCGAACCACAGGGCTCTGGAAACACCATATATTTT
NA	TRBV4-3	TRBJ2-4	few	CASSRQNGGIQYF	TGCGCCAGCTCGAGACAGAACGGGGGCATTCAGTACTTC
TRBD1	TRBV15	TRBJ2-1	NA	CATSSWTGQGASSEQFF	TGTGCCACCAGCAGCTGGACGGGACAGGGGGCTTCTAGTGAGCAGTTCTTC
TRBD1	TRBV20-1	TRBJ2-7	many	CSAPPQGVPYEQYF	TGCAGTGCTCCTCCCCAGGGGGTTCCCTACGAGCAGTACTTC
NA	TRBV25-1	TRBJ1-5	many	CASSVSSHNQPQHF	TGTGCCAGCAGTGTCAGTTCACACAATCAGCCCCAGCATTTT
TRBD1	TRBV29-1	TRBJ2-1	NA	CSVDNPGQGNNEQFF	TGCAGCGTTGATAACCCGGGACAGGGTAACAACGAGCAGTTCTTC
NA	TRBV30	TRBJ2-1	once	CAWSPANEQFF	TGTGCCTGGAGTCCTGCCAATGAGCAGTTCTTC
NA	TRBV7-9	TRBJ1-2	many	CASSYSGQNLYGGYTF	TGTGCCAGCAGCTACTCTGGACAGAACCTGTATGGTGGCTACACCTTC
NA	TRBV2	TRBJ2-3	few	CASSENPARTDTQYF	TGTGCCAGCAGTGAAAACCCGGCCCGCACAGATACGCAGTATTTT
NA	TRBV6-2/TRBV6-3	TRBJ1-1	NA	CASRHVRKDTEAFF	TGTGCCAGCAGACACGTGAGGAAGGACACTGAAGCTTTCTTT
NA	TRBV10-3	TRBJ1-1	NA	CASRPGDNTEAFF	TGTGCCAGCAGGCCGGGAGATAACACTGAAGCTTTCTTT
NA	TRBV18	TRBJ1-2	NA	CASSQQGNYGYTF	TGTGCCAGCTCACAACAGGGTAACTATGGCTACACCTTC
TRBD1	TRBV2	TRBJ1-6	NA	CASSPGTGHNSPLHF	TGTGCCAGCTCACCCGGGACAGGACATAATTCACCCCTCCACTTT
NA	TRBV3-1	TRBJ2-1	NA	CASSHTSYRGQEQFF	TGTGCCAGCAGCCATACAAGCTATCGGGGGCAAGAGCAGTTCTTC
TRBD1	TRBV12-3/TRBV12-4	TRBJ1-1	NA	CASSGNRGDTEAFF	TGTGCCAGCAGTGGAAACAGGGGCGACACTGAAGCTTTCTTT
NA	TRBV10-3	TRBJ1-1	NA	CAISMVGNTEAFF	TGTGCCATCAGCATGGTGGGTAACACTGAAGCTTTCTTT
NA	TRBV29-1	TRBJ1-2	NA	CSVAGMMNYGYTF	TGCAGCGTTGCGGGGATGATGAACTATGGCTACACCTTC
NA	TRBV7-9	TRBJ2-4	many	CASSFEVGIQYF	TGTGCCAGCAGCTTTGAGGTGGGCATTCAGTACTTC
TRBD1	TRBV5-1	TRBJ2-5	many	CASSLLGTGYQETQYF	TGCGCCAGCAGCTTGTTAGGGACAGGGTACCAAGAGACCCAGTACTTC
NA	TRBV2	TRBJ1-5	many	CASSEREVPQHF	TGTGCCAGCAGTGAAAGGGAAGTGCCCCAGCATTTT
TRBD1	TRBV20-1	TRBJ1-1	few	CSAGGQETIEAFF	TGCAGTGCAGGGGGACAGGAGACGATCGAAGCTTTCTTT
NA	TRBV20-1	TRBJ2-4	few	CSARVGHIQYF	TGCAGTGCTAGAGTTGGTCACATTCAGTACTTC
NA	TRBV2	TRBJ2-7	NA	CASSQDKAGPYEQYF	TGTGCCAGCAGCCAAGATAAAGCAGGGCCCTACGAGCAGTACTTC
TRBD1	TRBV6-1	TRBJ2-5	NA	CASSLTGAQETRYF	TGTGCCAGCAGCCTCACAGGGGCTCAGGAGACCCGGTACTTC
NA	TRBV20-1	TRBJ1-1	NA	CGASRVANTEAFF	TGCGGTGCTAGTCGGGTGGCGAACACTGAAGCTTTCTTT
NA	TRBV25-1	TRBJ2-7	few	CASSQAGTTYEQYF	TGTGCCAGCAGCCAAGCAGGGACCACCTACGAGCAGTACTTC
TRBD1	TRBV2	TRBJ1-2	many	CASSGQGQGDGYTF	TGTGCCAGCAGCGGTCAAGGACAGGGAGACGGCTACACCTTC
TRBD2	TRBV6-5	TRBJ2-7	NA	CASSYWLAGGHYEQYF	TGTGCCAGCAGTTACTGGCTAGCGGGGGGGCACTACGAGCAGTACTTC
NA	TRBV19	TRBJ2-7	many	CASSIAFMGRYEQYF	TGTGCCAGTAGTATAGCCTTTATGGGCAGATACGAGCAGTACTTC
TRBD2	TRBV19	TRBJ2-2	NA	CASKRDSGGASTGELFF	TGTGCCAGTAAACGGGACAGCGGGGGGGCCAGCACCGGGGAGCTGTTTTTT
NA	TRBV19	TRBJ1-1	few	CASGIVGAVNTEAFF	TGTGCCAGTGGTATAGTTGGGGCAGTGAACACTGAAGCTTTCTTT
TRBD1	TRBV7-2	TRBJ1-1	few	CASSLAGGAGRTEAFF	TGTGCCAGCAGCTTAGCAGGGGGCGCAGGCCGGACTGAAGCTTTCTTT